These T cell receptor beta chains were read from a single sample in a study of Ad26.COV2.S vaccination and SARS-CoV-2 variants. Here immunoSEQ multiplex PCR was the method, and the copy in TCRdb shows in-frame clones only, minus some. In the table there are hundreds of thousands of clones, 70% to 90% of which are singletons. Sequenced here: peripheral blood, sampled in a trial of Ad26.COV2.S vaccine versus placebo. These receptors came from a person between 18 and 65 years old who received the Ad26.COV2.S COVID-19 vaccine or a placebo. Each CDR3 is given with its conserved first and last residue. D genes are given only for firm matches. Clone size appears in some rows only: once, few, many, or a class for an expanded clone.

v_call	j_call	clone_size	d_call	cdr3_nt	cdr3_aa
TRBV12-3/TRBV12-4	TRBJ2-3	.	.	TGTGCCAGCAGTTTATTTGGCACAGATACGCAGTATTTT	CASSLFGTDTQYF
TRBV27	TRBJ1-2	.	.	TGTGCCAGCAGTTCCTTAAAGCGGGGTTTCAACTATGGCTACACCTTC	CASSSLKRGFNYGYTF
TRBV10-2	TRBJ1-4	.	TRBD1	TGCGCCAGCAGTCCGGGACAGAGTAATGAAAAACTGTTTTTT	CASSPGQSNEKLFF
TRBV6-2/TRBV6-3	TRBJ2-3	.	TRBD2	TGTGCCAGCAGCCCCGGGACTAGCGGGAGACATACGCAGTATTTT	CASSPGTSGRHTQYF
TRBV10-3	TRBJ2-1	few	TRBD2	TGTGCCATCAGAGGGACTAGCGACCGTGAGCAGTTCTTC	CAIRGTSDREQFF
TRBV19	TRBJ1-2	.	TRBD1	TGTGCCAGCATACCGACAGGGAGTGTTCATGGCTACACCTTC	CASIPTGSVHGYTF
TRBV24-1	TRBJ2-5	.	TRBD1	TGTGCCACCAGTGATCCTACAGGGGGTGAGACCCAGTACTTC	CATSDPTGGETQYF
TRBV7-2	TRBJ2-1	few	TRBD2	TGTGCCAGCAGCTACGGGACTAGCGGGAGCGGCTACAATGAGCAGTTCTTC	CASSYGTSGSGYNEQFF
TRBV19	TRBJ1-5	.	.	TGTGCCAGTAGTATGAGGTTTAGCAATCAGCCCCAGCATTTT	CASSMRFSNQPQHF
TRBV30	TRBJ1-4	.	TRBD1	TGTGCCTGGAGTGTAGGGACAGGGGGCGGAAAACTGTTTTTT	CAWSVGTGGGKLFF
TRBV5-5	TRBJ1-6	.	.	TGTGCCAGCAGCTTGGTGCAGTATAATTCACCCCTCCACTTT	CASSLVQYNSPLHF
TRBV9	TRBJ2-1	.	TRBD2	TGTGCCAGCAGCGGATATGGGACTAGCGGGAGGAATGAGCAGTTCTTC	CASSGYGTSGRNEQFF
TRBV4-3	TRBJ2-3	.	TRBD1	TGCGCCAGCAGCCAAGACTCGTTTGTTGGTGCAGGGGGCGAAGATACGCAGTATTTT	CASSQDSFVGAGGEDTQYF
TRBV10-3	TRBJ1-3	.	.	TGTGCCATCAGTGGAGGACTCTCTGGAAACACCATATATTTT	CAISGGLSGNTIYF
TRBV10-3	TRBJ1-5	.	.	TGTGCCATCAGTCGCGGATGGGGTCAGCCCCAGCATTTT	CAISRGWGQPQHF
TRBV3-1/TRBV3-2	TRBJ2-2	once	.	TGTGCCAGCACCGACTCCTCACTTAAGGCCGGGGAGCTGTTTTTT	CASTDSSLKAGELFF
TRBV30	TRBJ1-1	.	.	TGTGCCTGGAACACGAGAGCGAACACTGAAGCTTTCTTT	CAWNTRANTEAFF
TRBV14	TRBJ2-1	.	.	TGTGCCAGCAGCGAATTAGGACGGGTCGGGGGTGAGCAGTTCTTC	CASSELGRVGGEQFF
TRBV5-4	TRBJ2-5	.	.	TGTGCCAGCAGCCTCCAGACAGGTAGACAAGAGACCCAGTACTTC	CASSLQTGRQETQYF
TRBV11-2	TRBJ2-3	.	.	TGTGCCAGCAGCTTAGGCCCTTTAGATACGCAGTATTTT	CASSLGPLDTQYF
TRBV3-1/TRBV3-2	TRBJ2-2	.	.	TGTGCCAGCAGCCACTACCAAAACACCGGGGAGCTGTTTTTT	CASSHYQNTGELFF
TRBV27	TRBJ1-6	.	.	TGTGCCAGCAGTTGGGGGGTTCATAATTCACCCCTCCACTTT	CASSWGVHNSPLHF
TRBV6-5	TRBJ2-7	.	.	TGTGCCAGCACCAAGGGACCTGCCTACTCCTACGAGCAGTACTTC	CASTKGPAYSYEQYF
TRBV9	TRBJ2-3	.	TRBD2	TGTGCCAGCAGCGTAGGGCGGGGGGCAGATACGCAGTATTTT	CASSVGRGADTQYF